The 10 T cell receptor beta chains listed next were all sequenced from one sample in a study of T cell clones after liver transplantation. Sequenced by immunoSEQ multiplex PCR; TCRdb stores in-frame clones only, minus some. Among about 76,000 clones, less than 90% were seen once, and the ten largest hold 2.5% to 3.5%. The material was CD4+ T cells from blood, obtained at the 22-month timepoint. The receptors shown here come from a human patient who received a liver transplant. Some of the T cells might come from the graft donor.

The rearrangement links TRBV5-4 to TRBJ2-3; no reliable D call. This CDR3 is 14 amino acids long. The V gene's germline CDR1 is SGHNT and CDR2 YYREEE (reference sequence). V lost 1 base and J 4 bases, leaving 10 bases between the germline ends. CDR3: CASSLRTSPDTQYF. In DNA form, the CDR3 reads TGTGCCAGCAGCTTGCGGACGTCCCCAGATACGCAGTATTTT.

CDR3 loop: CASSYGRGQETQYF. In DNA form, the CDR3 reads TGTGCCAGCAGTTATGGCAGGGGACAAGAGACCCAGTACTTC. The chain joins TRBV6-5 to TRBJ2-5, with D possibly TRBD1 on 6 matching bases. V was pared by 3 bases and J by 2 bases, with 10 bases between. CDR1 and CDR2 from the germline V gene are MNHEY and SVGAGI. The CDR3 is 14 amino acids.

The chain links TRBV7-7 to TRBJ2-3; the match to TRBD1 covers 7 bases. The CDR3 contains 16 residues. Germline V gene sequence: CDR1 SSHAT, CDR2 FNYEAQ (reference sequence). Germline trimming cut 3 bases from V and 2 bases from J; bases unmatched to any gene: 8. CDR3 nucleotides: TGTGCCAGCAGCTTGGGACAGAACTTTTACACAGATACGCAGTATTTT. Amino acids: CASSLGQNFYTDTQYF.

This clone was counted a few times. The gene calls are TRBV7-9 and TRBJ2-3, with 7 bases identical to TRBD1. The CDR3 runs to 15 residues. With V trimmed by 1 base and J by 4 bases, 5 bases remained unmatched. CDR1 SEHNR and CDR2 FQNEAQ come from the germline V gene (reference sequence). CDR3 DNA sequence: TGTGCCAGCAGCTTAGTACCAGGGGGAGCAGATACGCAGTATTTT. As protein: CASSLVPGGADTQYF.

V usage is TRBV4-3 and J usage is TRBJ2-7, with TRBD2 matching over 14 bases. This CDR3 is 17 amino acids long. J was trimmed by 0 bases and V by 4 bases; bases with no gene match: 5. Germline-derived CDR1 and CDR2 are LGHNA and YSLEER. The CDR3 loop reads CASSRAGTSGSSYEQYF. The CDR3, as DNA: TGCGCCAGCAGCCGGGCCGGGACTAGCGGGAGCTCCTACGAGCAGTACTTC.

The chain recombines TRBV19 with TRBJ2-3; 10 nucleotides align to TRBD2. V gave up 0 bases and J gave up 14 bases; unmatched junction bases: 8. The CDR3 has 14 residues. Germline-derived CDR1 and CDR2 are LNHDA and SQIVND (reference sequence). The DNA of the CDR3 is TGTGCCAGTAGTATAGACGGACTAGCGGTGGGAGCGTATTTT. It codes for CASSIDGLAVGAYF.

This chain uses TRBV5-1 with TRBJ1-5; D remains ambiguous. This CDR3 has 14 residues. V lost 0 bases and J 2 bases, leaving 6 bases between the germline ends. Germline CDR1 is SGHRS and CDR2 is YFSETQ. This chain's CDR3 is CASSLDRGNQPQHF. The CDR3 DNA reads TGCGCCAGCAGCTTGGACCGGGGCAATCAGCCCCAGCATTTT.

CDR3 sequence: CASSNNMDTGELFF. The CDR3 DNA sequence: TGTGCCAGTAGCAACAACATGGACACCGGGGAGCTGTTTTTT. The chain has TRBV19 and TRBJ2-2; D unclear. V lost 6 bases to trimming and J lost 3 bases, with 11 bases between them. CDR1 and CDR2 from the germline V gene are LNHDA and SQIVND (reference sequence). The CDR3 covers 14 residues.

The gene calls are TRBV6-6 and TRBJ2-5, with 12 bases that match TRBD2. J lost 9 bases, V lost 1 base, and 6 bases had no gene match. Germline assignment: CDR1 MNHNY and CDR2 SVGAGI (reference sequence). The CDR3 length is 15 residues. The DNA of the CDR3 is TGTGCCAGCAGTTACTGGACTAGCGGGGCGGTGGCCCAGTACTTC. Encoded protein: CASSYWTSGAVAQYF.

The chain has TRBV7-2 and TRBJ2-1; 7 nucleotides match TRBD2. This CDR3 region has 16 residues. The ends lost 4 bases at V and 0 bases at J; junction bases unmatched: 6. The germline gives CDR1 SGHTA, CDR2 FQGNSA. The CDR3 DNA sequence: TGTGCCAGCAGCTGGGGCGGGGGATTCTCCTACAATGAGCAGTTCTTC. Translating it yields CASSWGGGFSYNEQFF.